These 10 T cell receptor beta chains were sequenced from one sample in a study of graft-versus-host responses after intestinal transplantation. Responders (approximately 200,000, CFSE-labeled) met approximately 200,000 stimulators that were irradiated and violet-dye-labeled. TCRdb's table, derived via immunoSEQ multiplex PCR, lists solely in-frame clones and lacks some. The data hold approximately 7,000 clones, with 30% to 35% observed a single time. Sequencing used alloreactive CD8+ T cells from a mixed lymphocyte reaction culture, obtained before transplantation. The subset is: CFSE-low proliferating T cells sorted from roughly six-day pre-transplant mixed lymphocyte reaction (GvH or HvG direction). The receptor set was obtained from a human patient who was an organ donor for intestinal transplantation.

This clone was detected once. The CDR3 DNA follows: TGTGCCAGCAGCTTAAGGGGACAGGGTTTTGGCTACACCTTC. It specifies CASSLRGQGFGYTF. The V gene is TRBV11-2, the J gene TRBJ1-2, with 9 bases fitting TRBD1. In germline, CDR1 is SGHAT, CDR2 FQNNGV. The CDR3 loop spans 14 amino acids. Trimming took 2 bases from V and 7 from J; bases not matched to a gene: 5.

A few counts support this clone. V usage is TRBV7-2 and J usage is TRBJ1-5; TRBD1 matches at 8 bases. The CDR3 runs 19 residues. The J segment lost 4 bases and the V segment lost 5 bases, leaving 19 bases of the junction unmatched. Germline CDR1 reads SGHTA; CDR2 reads FQGNSA. The DNA of the CDR3 is TGTGCCAGCAGCCCACTTTATGAGGACAGGGTGAGTTGTAATCAGCCCCAGCATTTT. Encoded protein: CASSPLYEDRVSCNQPQHF.

Turning to this clone: The sample carries other DNA sequences with the same CDR3. V usage is TRBV9 and J usage is TRBJ2-5; D is uncertain. This CDR3 has 16 amino acids. Germline V gives CDR1 SGDLS, CDR2 YYNGEE. Trimming took 0 bases from V and 5 from J, leaving 17 bases between them. The CDR3 sequence: CASSVGPRTALETQYF. CDR3 nucleotide sequence: TGTGCCAGCAGCGTAGGGCCCAGGACGGCCCTTGAGACCCAGTACTTC.

The chain links TRBV10-3 to TRBJ2-3; D is unclear. The CDR3 consists of 14 residues. In germline, CDR1 is ENHRY, CDR2 SYGVKD. The ends were cut back, 5 bases at V and 2 bases at J, with 11 bases in the middle. The CDR3 DNA sequence: TGTGCCATCAGTTCCTTGGCAGACACAGATACGCAGTATTTT. It codes for CAISSLADTDTQYF.

The chain uses TRBV5-4 and TRBJ1-1; D might be TRBD1 (5 bases). The CDR3 spans 15 residues. The V gene lost 1 base and the J gene lost 0 bases, with 10 bases spanning the gap. Germline V gene sequence: CDR1 SGHNT, CDR2 YYREEE (reference sequence). In DNA form, the CDR3 reads TGTGCCAGCAGCTTGTTTTGGGACCTGAACACTGAAGCTTTCTTT. Its translation is CASSLFWDLNTEAFF.

This clone was counted only a few times. The rearrangement joins TRBV6-5 to TRBJ2-2; TRBD1 aligns across 11 bases. V shed 5 bases and J 6 bases; nucleotides not matched to a gene: 5. Germline V lookup: CDR1 MNHEY, CDR2 SVGAGI. The CDR3 length is 15 residues. This chain's CDR3 is CASSRTGGASGELFF. CDR3 DNA sequence: TGTGCCAGCAGTAGGACAGGGGGCGCATCCGGGGAGCTGTTTTTT.

This clone is termed medium-sized. J is TRBJ1-6 and V is TRBV2; D is uncertain. CDR3 length equals 15 residues. The germline V gene encodes CDR1 SNHLY and CDR2 FYNNEI. Trimming pared 0 bases from V and 4 bases from J, leaving 7 bases between. For the CDR3, the DNA is TGTGCCAGCAGTGAAGCGCTTTATTATAATTCACCCCTCCACTTT. It yields the protein CASSEALYYNSPLHF.

The chain has TRBV5-4 and TRBJ2-1, with 9 positions matching TRBD1. There are 19 residues in the CDR3. Trimming removed 4 bases from V and 6 bases from J; junction bases left unmatched: 20. Germline V gives CDR1 SGHNT, CDR2 YYREEE (reference sequence). The CDR3 sequence is CASSLPYRWTGERGNEQFF. The CDR3 bases are TGTGCCAGCAGCCTACCTTATCGCTGGACAGGGGAGAGGGGCAATGAGCAGTTCTTC.

Only a few counts were recorded for this clone. The chain links TRBV6-6 to TRBJ1-1; a weak D match, TRBD1 (5 bases). The CDR3 loop spans 14 amino acids. The germline V and J ends were trimmed by 4 bases and 1 base, with 10 bases remaining between them. In germline, CDR1 is MNHNY, CDR2 SVGAGI (reference sequence). CDR3 residues: CASSFATGNTEAFF. CDR3 coding DNA: TGTGCCAGCAGTTTCGCCACAGGGAACACTGAAGCTTTCTTT.

This sequence joins TRBV7-3 and TRBJ2-3; TRBD2 is a possible D gene (7 bases). Trimming pared 4 bases from V and 3 bases from J, leaving 14 bases between. The CDR3 has 15 residues. Per germline, CDR1 SGHTA and CDR2 FQGTGA. CDR3 in amino acids: CASSSLGGTTDTQYF. The CDR3 nucleotides read TGTGCCAGCAGCTCGTTGGGGGGGACAACAGATACGCAGTATTTT.